What follows describes a single T cell receptor (beta chain). This entry belongs to a study of blood T cells in healthy people across ages. The wider study: Researchers report that template switching captured about one barcoded beta molecule per two T cells.

A second PCR, run for roughly 7 to 12 cycles, used a sample-barcoded 5' primer plus a J-beta primer mix. Each CDR3 protein is one row after TCRdb ran MiXCR on the 5' RACE reads. Among hundreds of thousands of distinct CDR3 sequences listed, roughly 64% were seen once. Caucasian individuals from Russia who were healthy and aged roughly 6 to 95 acted as donors. Donors gave about 9.3 milliliters of peripheral blood apiece. After removal of 7 bases from V and 8 bases from J, the junction contained 12 bases not matched to a gene. The CDR3 covers 14 residues. Germline lookup yields CDR1 DFQATT and CDR2 SNEGSKA (reference sequence).

The rearrangement links TRBV20-1 to TRBJ2-1; 9 positions agree with TRBD2. The sequenced material came from blood. This clonotype was sampled from a man aged 30-40 years in good health. The CDR3 here is CSGREGAGADEQFF. The CDR3 DNA sequence: TGCAGTGGGCGGGAGGGCGCCGGAGCCGATGAGCAGTTCTTC.